Listed below are T cell receptor beta chains from one sample, sequenced in a study of blood T cell repertoires in COVID-19. Method: immunoSEQ multiplex PCR; TCRdb's copy keeps in-frame clones and lacks some. The sample comprises under 85,000 clones, about 85% of which are singletons, and under 3% rests with the top ten. Input material: peripheral blood. All receptors come from a man older than 75 with acute or convalescent COVID-19. The CDR3 runs from the conserved cysteine through the conserved F or W. D genes are given only for firm matches. Rows may omit the clone size; those that give it use once, few, many or a size class.

V gene: TRBV11-3; CDR3 length: 15; clone size: -; D gene: TRBD2; J gene: TRBJ2-7; CDR3 protein: CASSNSGRTSYEQYF; CDR3 DNA: TGTGCCAGCAGCAATAGCGGGAGGACTTCCTACGAGCAGTACTTC
V gene: TRBV18; CDR3 length: 15; clone size: -; D gene: -; J gene: TRBJ1-3; CDR3 protein: CASSRYDYSGNTIYF; CDR3 DNA: TGTGCCAGCTCCCGCTACGATTACTCTGGAAACACCATATATTTT
V gene: TRBV18; CDR3 length: 14; clone size: -; D gene: -; J gene: TRBJ2-7; CDR3 protein: CASSPRTASYEQYF; CDR3 DNA: TGTGCCAGCTCACCTAGGACAGCCTCCTACGAGCAGTACTTC
V gene: TRBV30; CDR3 length: 17; clone size: -; D gene: -; J gene: TRBJ2-6; CDR3 protein: CAWDPGTTNSGANVLTF; CDR3 DNA: TGTGCCTGGGACCCCGGGACAACGAACTCTGGGGCCAACGTCCTGACTTTC
V gene: TRBV6-6; CDR3 length: 13; clone size: -; D gene: -; J gene: TRBJ1-1; CDR3 protein: CASSSLRDTEAFF; CDR3 DNA: TGTGCCAGCAGTTCGTTACGGGACACTGAAGCTTTCTTT
V gene: TRBV20-1; CDR3 length: 11; clone size: few; D gene: -; J gene: TRBJ1-1; CDR3 protein: CSAPNGAEAFF; CDR3 DNA: TGCAGTGCTCCCAACGGGGCTGAAGCTTTCTTT
V gene: TRBV11-2; CDR3 length: 13; clone size: few; D gene: -; J gene: TRBJ1-1; CDR3 protein: CASSPHQDTEAFF; CDR3 DNA: TGTGCCAGCAGCCCGCATCAGGACACTGAAGCTTTCTTT
V gene: TRBV28; CDR3 length: 14; clone size: -; D gene: -; J gene: TRBJ1-1; CDR3 protein: CASSFGGLKTEAFF; CDR3 DNA: TGTGCCAGCAGTTTCGGAGGGTTGAAGACTGAAGCTTTCTTT
V gene: TRBV6-5; CDR3 length: 13; clone size: -; D gene: -; J gene: TRBJ1-1; CDR3 protein: CASLTTRNTEAFF; CDR3 DNA: TGTGCCAGCTTAACCACCAGGAACACTGAAGCTTTCTTT
V gene: TRBV27; CDR3 length: 14; clone size: -; D gene: TRBD2; J gene: TRBJ2-3; CDR3 protein: CASSFSGIGDTQYF; CDR3 DNA: TGTGCCAGCAGTTTTAGCGGGATTGGAGATACGCAGTATTTT
V gene: TRBV19; CDR3 length: 15; clone size: few; D gene: -; J gene: TRBJ1-6; CDR3 protein: CASSIAGGRDSPLHF; CDR3 DNA: TGTGCCAGTAGTATTGCCGGGGGGCGAGATTCACCCCTCCACTTT
V gene: TRBV5-1; CDR3 length: 13; clone size: few; D gene: -; J gene: TRBJ1-2; CDR3 protein: CASSDRLNYGYTF; CDR3 DNA: TGCGCCAGCAGTGACAGGCTTAACTATGGCTACACCTTC
V gene: TRBV10-3; CDR3 length: 14; clone size: -; D gene: -; J gene: TRBJ2-3; CDR3 protein: CAVSFGGSTDTQYF; CDR3 DNA: TGTGCCGTCTCTTTCGGCGGGAGCACAGATACGCAGTATTTT
V gene: TRBV19; CDR3 length: 15; clone size: once; D gene: -; J gene: TRBJ1-5; CDR3 protein: CASSIEVGGGQPQHF; CDR3 DNA: TGTGCCAGTAGTATAGAGGTCGGGGGGGGACAGCCCCAGCATTTT
V gene: TRBV29-1; CDR3 length: 14; clone size: -; D gene: TRBD2; J gene: TRBJ2-2; CDR3 protein: CSVGGEPNTGELFF; CDR3 DNA: TGCAGCGTGGGGGGGGAGCCGAACACCGGGGAGCTGTTTTTT
V gene: TRBV5-1; CDR3 length: 15; clone size: -; D gene: TRBD1; J gene: TRBJ1-1; CDR3 protein: CASSLSTGRATEAFF; CDR3 DNA: TGCGCCAGCAGCTTGTCGACAGGGAGAGCCACTGAAGCTTTCTTT
V gene: TRBV11-3; CDR3 length: 15; clone size: few; D gene: TRBD2; J gene: TRBJ2-1; CDR3 protein: CASRGPSGIQIEQFF; CDR3 DNA: TGTGCCAGCAGAGGGCCTAGCGGGATACAAATTGAGCAGTTCTTC
V gene: TRBV18; CDR3 length: 15; clone size: -; D gene: TRBD1; J gene: TRBJ2-1; CDR3 protein: CASSPPGQGYNEQFF; CDR3 DNA: TGTGCCAGCTCACCACCGGGACAGGGTTACAATGAGCAGTTCTTC
V gene: TRBV9; CDR3 length: 15; clone size: -; D gene: TRBD2; J gene: TRBJ2-7; CDR3 protein: CASSFGLAGAPEQYF; CDR3 DNA: TGTGCCAGCAGCTTCGGACTAGCGGGGGCCCCCGAGCAGTACTTC
V gene: TRBV24-1; CDR3 length: 14; clone size: once; D gene: TRBD1; J gene: TRBJ1-5; CDR3 protein: CATSDEQGNQPQHF; CDR3 DNA: TGTGCCACCAGTGATGAACAGGGGAATCAGCCCCAGCATTTT
V gene: TRBV5-1; CDR3 length: 13; clone size: -; D gene: -; J gene: TRBJ2-1; CDR3 protein: CASSLAPLAEQFF; CDR3 DNA: TGCGCCAGCAGCTTGGCCCCGCTAGCGGAGCAGTTCTTC
V gene: TRBV6-5; CDR3 length: 14; clone size: -; D gene: TRBD1; J gene: TRBJ1-4; CDR3 protein: CASSMTGANEKLFF; CDR3 DNA: TGTGCCAGCTCGATGACAGGGGCTAATGAAAAACTGTTTTTT
V gene: TRBV2; CDR3 length: 13; clone size: -; D gene: -; J gene: TRBJ1-1; CDR3 protein: CASSEADWGKAFF; CDR3 DNA: TGTGCCAGCAGTGAAGCGGACTGGGGAAAAGCTTTCTTT
V gene: TRBV11-3; CDR3 length: 12; clone size: -; D gene: TRBD1; J gene: TRBJ1-2; CDR3 protein: CATWTGVYGYTF; CDR3 DNA: TGTGCCACCTGGACAGGCGTCTATGGCTACACCTTC
V gene: TRBV11-2; CDR3 length: 14; clone size: once; D gene: TRBD1; J gene: TRBJ1-2; CDR3 protein: CASSLAGTGYGYTF; CDR3 DNA: TGTGCCAGCAGCTTAGCCGGGACAGGGTATGGCTACACCTTC
V gene: TRBV18; CDR3 length: 15; clone size: -; D gene: -; J gene: TRBJ1-1; CDR3 protein: CASSPFLQGHTEAFF; CDR3 DNA: TGTGCCAGCTCACCATTTCTCCAGGGGCACACTGAAGCTTTCTTT
V gene: TRBV19; CDR3 length: 13; clone size: -; D gene: -; J gene: TRBJ1-6; CDR3 protein: CASRPYGNSPLHF; CDR3 DNA: TGTGCCAGTAGGCCTTACGGGAATTCACCCCTCCACTTT
V gene: TRBV9; CDR3 length: 20; clone size: -; D gene: TRBD2; J gene: TRBJ2-3; CDR3 protein: CASSVEPLAGLAGPTDTQYF; CDR3 DNA: TGTGCCAGCAGCGTAGAACCGTTGGCGGGACTAGCGGGACCCACAGATACGCAGTATTTT
V gene: TRBV18; CDR3 length: 15; clone size: -; D gene: -; J gene: TRBJ1-1; CDR3 protein: CASSPRVVGSGEAFF; CDR3 DNA: TGTGCCAGCTCACCACGAGTTGTAGGCAGCGGGGAAGCTTTCTTT
V gene: TRBV30; CDR3 length: 16; clone size: -; D gene: TRBD1; J gene: TRBJ1-3; CDR3 protein: CAWRPHRGSAGNTIYF; CDR3 DNA: TGTGCCTGGAGACCCCACAGGGGTTCGGCTGGAAACACCATATATTTT
V gene: TRBV5-1; CDR3 length: 15; clone size: -; D gene: -; J gene: TRBJ2-3; CDR3 protein: CASSFYGRGTDTQYF; CDR3 DNA: TGCGCCAGCAGCTTCTATGGCAGGGGAACAGATACGCAGTATTTT
V gene: TRBV5-1; CDR3 length: 16; clone size: few; D gene: -; J gene: TRBJ1-2; CDR3 protein: CASRGPEGIRNYGYTF; CDR3 DNA: TGCGCCAGCCGTGGACCGGAGGGGATTCGGAACTATGGCTACACCTTC
V gene: TRBV5-6; CDR3 length: 15; clone size: once; D gene: -; J gene: TRBJ2-1; CDR3 protein: CASSPQGGSYNEQFF; CDR3 DNA: TGTGCCAGCAGCCCCCAGGGCGGCTCCTACAATGAGCAGTTCTTC
V gene: TRBV6-5; CDR3 length: 13; clone size: -; D gene: -; J gene: TRBJ1-5; CDR3 protein: CASTTESNQPQHF; CDR3 DNA: TGTGCCAGCACGACGGAGAGCAATCAGCCCCAGCATTTT
V gene: TRBV2; CDR3 length: 13; clone size: -; D gene: TRBD1; J gene: TRBJ1-2; CDR3 protein: CASRTGGANGYTF; CDR3 DNA: TGTGCCAGCAGGACAGGGGGCGCTAATGGCTACACCTTC
V gene: TRBV27; CDR3 length: 14; clone size: few; D gene: TRBD1; J gene: TRBJ2-7; CDR3 protein: CASSLWTGAYEQYF; CDR3 DNA: TGTGCCAGCAGTCTGTGGACAGGCGCCTACGAGCAGTACTTC
V gene: TRBV7-9; CDR3 length: 14; clone size: -; D gene: -; J gene: TRBJ1-1; CDR3 protein: CASSPPRDNTEAFF; CDR3 DNA: TGTGCCAGCAGCCCCCCCAGGGATAACACTGAAGCTTTCTTT
V gene: TRBV3-1/TRBV3-2; CDR3 length: 14; clone size: few; D gene: -; J gene: TRBJ1-1; CDR3 protein: CASSQGAGRSEAFF; CDR3 DNA: TGTGCCAGCAGCCAAGGGGCTGGTCGGTCTGAAGCTTTCTTT
V gene: TRBV10-3; CDR3 length: 13; clone size: once; D gene: -; J gene: TRBJ1-1; CDR3 protein: CAIRRVLNTEAFF; CDR3 DNA: TGTGCCATCAGGAGGGTCCTGAACACTGAAGCTTTCTTT
V gene: TRBV5-6; CDR3 length: 12; clone size: -; D gene: -; J gene: TRBJ2-2; CDR3 protein: CASSFHPGELFF; CDR3 DNA: TGTGCCAGCAGCTTCCATCCCGGGGAGCTGTTTTTT
V gene: TRBV7-6; CDR3 length: 15; clone size: -; D gene: TRBD1; J gene: TRBJ1-2; CDR3 protein: CASSSWTGANYGYTF; CDR3 DNA: TGTGCCAGCAGCTCCTGGACAGGAGCTAACTATGGCTACACCTTC
V gene: TRBV18; CDR3 length: 15; clone size: -; D gene: -; J gene: TRBJ2-5; CDR3 protein: CASSPYSQSQETQYF; CDR3 DNA: TGTGCCAGCTCACCATATTCCCAGTCCCAAGAGACCCAGTACTTC
V gene: TRBV5-1; CDR3 length: 14; clone size: -; D gene: -; J gene: TRBJ2-7; CDR3 protein: CATSGRGLSNEQYF; CDR3 DNA: TGCGCCACCAGTGGAAGGGGACTTTCGAACGAGCAGTACTTC
V gene: TRBV21-1; CDR3 length: 18; clone size: -; D gene: -; J gene: TRBJ1-1; CDR3 protein: CASSKLTTGHLPHTEAFF; CDR3 DNA: TGTGCCAGCAGCAAATTAACGACAGGTCATCTCCCCCACACTGAAGCTTTCTTT
V gene: TRBV6-6; CDR3 length: 16; clone size: -; D gene: -; J gene: TRBJ2-1; CDR3 protein: CASSYYRTDTDNEQFF; CDR3 DNA: TGTGCCAGCAGTTACTATCGGACTGACACGGACAATGAGCAGTTCTTC
V gene: TRBV6-5; CDR3 length: 12; clone size: -; D gene: TRBD1; J gene: TRBJ1-1; CDR3 protein: CASSQRGRSAFF; CDR3 DNA: TGTGCCAGCTCACAGAGGGGGCGATCAGCTTTCTTT
V gene: TRBV7-6; CDR3 length: 14; clone size: -; D gene: -; J gene: TRBJ2-5; CDR3 protein: CASSLVSGYETQYF; CDR3 DNA: TGTGCCAGCAGCTTAGTATCAGGGTATGAGACCCAGTACTTC
V gene: TRBV24-1; CDR3 length: 16; clone size: -; D gene: TRBD2; J gene: TRBJ2-1; CDR3 protein: CATGTSGRRAYNEQFF; CDR3 DNA: TGTGCCACCGGGACTAGCGGGAGAAGGGCCTACAATGAGCAGTTCTTC
V gene: TRBV12-3/TRBV12-4; CDR3 length: 12; clone size: -; D gene: -; J gene: TRBJ2-7; CDR3 protein: CASSALPYEQYF; CDR3 DNA: TGTGCCAGCAGTGCGTTGCCCTACGAGCAGTACTTC
V gene: TRBV29-1; CDR3 length: 12; clone size: few; D gene: TRBD1; J gene: TRBJ1-1; CDR3 protein: CSVAGTGVYAFF; CDR3 DNA: TGCAGCGTTGCGGGGACAGGGGTGTATGCTTTCTTT
V gene: TRBV3-1/TRBV3-2; CDR3 length: 15; clone size: -; D gene: -; J gene: TRBJ2-5; CDR3 protein: CASSLPFSPGETQYF; CDR3 DNA: TGTGCCAGCAGCCTACCGTTTAGTCCCGGAGAGACCCAGTACTTC
V gene: TRBV10-3; CDR3 length: 15; clone size: -; D gene: TRBD2; J gene: TRBJ2-1; CDR3 protein: CAISGSSGRQNEQFF; CDR3 DNA: TGTGCCATCAGTGGAAGCAGCGGGAGGCAGAATGAGCAGTTCTTC
V gene: TRBV19; CDR3 length: 17; clone size: -; D gene: -; J gene: TRBJ1-2; CDR3 protein: CASTRDTVAGVNYGYTF; CDR3 DNA: TGTGCCAGTACTCGGGACACGGTTGCGGGGGTTAACTATGGCTACACCTTC
V gene: TRBV6-5; CDR3 length: 15; clone size: -; D gene: -; J gene: TRBJ2-7; CDR3 protein: CASSYGRGVGYEQYF; CDR3 DNA: TGTGCCAGCAGTTACGGTAGGGGCGTGGGCTACGAGCAGTACTTC
V gene: TRBV2; CDR3 length: 14; clone size: once; D gene: -; J gene: TRBJ1-4; CDR3 protein: CASSEGPLGEKLFF; CDR3 DNA: TGTGCCAGCAGTGAAGGGCCGCTCGGGGAAAAACTGTTTTTT